Listed here are 5 T cell receptor beta chains from one sample, sequenced in a study of blood T cell repertoires in COVID-19. Clones were sequenced by immunoSEQ multiplex PCR, and TCRdb holds only the in-frame ones, with some missing. The sample has 250,000 to 350,000 clones, 88% seen once. The sample consisted of PBMCs or T cells enriched from blood (not recorded which). Source of these receptors: a woman in her forties or fifties who had recovered from COVID-19.

V gene TRBV7-2 combines with J gene TRBJ2-1, with 13 nucleotides matching TRBD2. This CDR3 has 17 amino acids. The V gene's germline CDR1 is SGHTA and CDR2 FQGNSA. Germline trimming cut 1 base from V and 5 bases from J; bases unmatched to any gene: 5. CDR3 coding DNA: TGTGCCAGCAGCTTAGGGACTAGCGGGAGTAGGGACAATGAGCAGTTCTTC. It codes for CASSLGTSGSRDNEQFF. Complete variable domain (other parts from reference TRBV7-2 and TRBJ2-1): GAGVSQSPSNKVTEKGKDVELRCDPISGHTALYWYRQSLGQGLEFLIYFQGNSAPDKSGLPSDRFSAERTGGSVSTLTIQRTQQEDSAVYLCASSLGTSGSRDNEQFFGPGTRLTVL.

This rearrangement joins TRBV28 to TRBJ2-1; TRBD1 aligns across 7 bases. The J segment lost 2 bases and the V segment lost 2 bases, leaving 3 bases of the junction unmatched. In germline, CDR1 is MDHEN, CDR2 SYDVKM. The CDR3 is 15 amino acids. The CDR3 region is CASSLEQGPYNEQFF. Written as DNA, the CDR3 is TGTGCCAGCAGTTTAGAACAGGGGCCCTACAATGAGCAGTTCTTC.

The genes are TRBV7-2 and TRBJ2-7, with a weak D call TRBD1 (5 bases). This CDR3 has 16 residues. Germline values: CDR1 SGHTA, CDR2 FQGNSA. Trimming removed 0 bases from V and 6 bases from J, with 18 bases in between. CDR3 loop: CASSLAIRARGGEQYF. The CDR3 DNA follows: TGTGCCAGCAGCTTAGCGATCAGGGCTAGAGGTGGCGAGCAGTACTTC.

The V gene is TRBV28, the J gene TRBJ1-4; 7 bases fit TRBD1. V trimming: 8 bases; J trimming: 8 bases; junction bases outside the gene matches: 11. The CDR3 is made up of 14 amino acids. Germline V CDR1 and CDR2: MDHEN, SYDVKM. The CDR3 here is CASLGQARGEKLFF. As DNA, the CDR3 is TGTGCCAGCCTCGGACAGGCGAGAGGGGAAAAACTGTTTTTT.

This clone was recorded a few times. This chain connects TRBV5-5 to TRBJ1-5; D uncertain. CDR1 is SGHKS, CDR2 YYEKEE, per germline (reference sequence). Between the trimmed V and J ends, which lost 1 base and 0 bases, there was a span of 8 bases. The CDR3 covers 15 residues. DNA of the CDR3: TGTGCCAGCAGCTTGACGGGGTTTAGCAATCAGCCCCAGCATTTT. It encodes CASSLTGFSNQPQHF.